The 7 T cell receptor beta chains presented below share a single source sample, sequenced in a study of T cells after yellow fever vaccination. From the 5' RACE reads, TCRdb called clonotypes with MiXCR, one entry per CDR3 protein. The repertoire includes about 630,000 distinct CDR3 sequences, about 12% of them detected once, and about 15% sits in the top ten. The sequencing used PBMCs, collected on the day of the yellow fever booster vaccination. These receptors were obtained from a man aged 25 to 45 who received the YFV17D yellow fever vaccine.

This clonotype was observed once. The CDR3 region is CASSLPTAGWQTQYF. The CDR3 DNA reads as TGTGCCAGCAGTCTCCCTACCGCAGGGTGGCAGACCCAGTACTTC. This chain links TRBV12-3 or TRBV12-4 with TRBJ2-5; tentatively, D is TRBD1 (5 bases). V was shortened by 5 bases and J by 6 bases, with 19 bases between the two germline ends. The CDR3 consists of 15 residues.

This clonotype turned up a few times. The chain couples TRBV2 to TRBJ2-1; 8 bases map to TRBD1. With V trimmed by 9 bases and J by 3 bases, 7 bases remained unmatched. The V gene's germline CDR1 is SNHLY and CDR2 FYNNEI. The CDR3 covers 14 residues. The CDR3 here is CASMTGENYNEQFF. In DNA form, the CDR3 reads TGTGCCAGTATGACAGGGGAAAACTACAATGAGCAGTTCTTC.

This clonotype was recorded a few times. The rearrangement joins TRBV24-1 to TRBJ2-1, with TRBD1 identical over 7 bases. V trimming: 8 bases; J trimming: 5 bases; junction bases outside the gene matches: 8. The CDR3 consists of 14 residues. From germline, CDR1 is KGHDR and CDR2 SFDVKD. CDR3: CATTGTDLNNEQFF. CDR3 bases: TGTGCCACCACCGGGACAGACCTAAACAATGAGCAGTTCTTC.

This clonotype was counted a few times. This chain connects TRBV25-1 to TRBJ2-3, with 8 bases fitting TRBD1. The germline V gene encodes CDR1 MGHDK and CDR2 SYGVNS. The junction had 7 bases not matched to a gene; V was cut back by 6 bases and J by 2 bases. This CDR3 contains 15 residues. CDR3 sequence (DNA): TGTGCCAGCAGAAACCAGGGGGCGACCACAGATACGCAGTATTTT. Translation: CASRNQGATTDTQYF.

The table lists this clonotype with a few counts. The gene calls are TRBV20-1 and TRBJ1-6, with 7 bases identical to TRBD1. This CDR3 spans 14 amino acids. V dropped 3 bases and J dropped 8; count of bases not matched to a gene: 7. Germline values: CDR1 DFQATT, CDR2 SNEGSKA (reference sequence). The CDR3 here is CSARPGQFDSPLHF. The CDR3, as DNA: TGCAGTGCTAGGCCGGGACAGTTCGATTCACCCCTCCACTTT.

This clonotype was counted a few times. V and J are TRBV4-1 and TRBJ1-1; possible D gene TRBD1, 5 bases. Germline-derived CDR1 and CDR2 are MGHRA and YSYEKL. V gave up 2 bases and J gave up 5 bases, with 15 bases separating them. This CDR3 contains 15 residues. Here the CDR3 DNA reads TGCGCCAGCAGCCAAAGTTCCGTGAAGGGGACTGAAGCTTTCTTT. This encodes CASSQSSVKGTEAFF.

This clonotype appeared once. A read error is possible here, since a much larger clone lies one base away. The J gene is TRBJ2-5, the V gene TRBV3-1, with D perhaps TRBD2 (5 bases). This CDR3 spans 16 amino acids. Germline loops: CDR1 LGHDT, CDR2 YNNKEL (reference sequence). Deletions cut 0 bases from V and 4 bases from J, with 15 bases between. The CDR3 DNA reads as TGTGCCAGCAGCCAAGATAAAGCGGCCATACGAGAGACCCAGTACTTC. Its protein product is CASSQDKAAIRETQYF.